The 15 T cell receptor beta chains given below trace back to one sample, sequenced in a study of shared clonotypes between healthy human individuals. The assay was immunoSEQ multiplex PCR, and TCRdb's table has in-frame clones only and misses some. The table has roughly 2.1 million clones, roughly 91% seen once. Terminally differentiated effector memory CD45RA+ cells were excluded from the naive CD8 cells, which were CD45RO-negative and positively selected for CCR7. The sample taken for sequencing was naive CD8+ T cells from PBMCs. These receptors were obtained from a man between 18 and 35 years old in good health. Some clones in this sample may be carry-over from other donors' samples.

The chain employs TRBV12-5 and TRBJ2-1; tentatively, D is TRBD1 (5 bases). CDR3 size: 15 residues. The V end was cut by 5 bases, the J end by 4 bases, with 15 bases between. From germline, CDR1 is LGHNT and CDR2 FRNRAP. CDR3 nucleotides: TGTGCTAGTGGTCCTTCTAGGCAGGGTTACAATGAGCAGTTCTTC. Encoded protein: CASGPSRQGYNEQFF.

The rearrangement joins TRBV12-5 to TRBJ2-1; perhaps TRBD2 as D (6 bases). CDR1 LGHNT and CDR2 FRNRAP come from the germline V gene. Trimming stripped 6 bases from V and 2 bases from J, with 8 bases between. CDR3 length equals 13 residues. CDR3 DNA: TGTGCTAGTGGCAGGACTACCTACAATGAGCAGTTCTTC. This translates into CASGRTTYNEQFF.

The chain employs TRBV6-5 and TRBJ2-1; D perhaps matches TRBD1 (5 bases). The CDR3 sequence is 13 residues long. Germline V lookup: CDR1 MNHEY, CDR2 SVGAGI. The V end lost 7 bases, the J end lost 6 bases, and 13 bases lay between the germline ends. As DNA, the CDR3 is TGTGCCAGCACCGACAGTTTTCGCAATGAGCAGTTCTTC. This codes for CASTDSFRNEQFF.

This CDR3 is CASSLSRGDEQYF. The CDR3 coding sequence is TGCGCCAGCAGCTTGTCCCGGGGGGACGAGCAGTACTTC. The V call is TRBV5-1, the J call TRBJ2-7, with 7 nucleotides matching TRBD2. CDR3 size: 13 residues. CDR1 and CDR2 from the germline V gene are SGHRS and YFSETQ. V was clipped by 1 base and J by 5 bases; unmatched bases: 3.

In its sample, this clone was seen once. This rearrangement joins TRBV6-6 to TRBJ1-1; 8 bases are a match to TRBD1. This CDR3 contains 14 residues. J gave up 5 bases and V 5 bases, and 7 bases lay outside the gene matches. The germline CDR1 and CDR2 sequences are MNHNY and SVGAGI (reference sequence). The CDR3 sequence: CASSPQGAGTEAFF. The CDR3 region has the DNA TGTGCCAGCAGTCCCCAGGGGGCTGGAACTGAAGCTTTCTTT.

In its sample, this clone was seen once. As DNA, the CDR3 is TGTGCCAGCAGCCCCCGGGGGGCCGAGCAGTACTTC. It is translated as CASSPRGAEQYF. This rearrangement joins TRBV11-1 to TRBJ2-7; a possible D gene is TRBD2 (7 bases). Germline lookup yields CDR1 SGHAT and CDR2 FQDESV (reference sequence). The CDR3 is made up of 12 amino acids. The V gene lost 5 bases and the J gene lost 6 bases, with 11 bases spanning the gap.

The chain couples TRBV7-9 to TRBJ2-7, with TRBD1 identical over 7 bases. The V gene's germline CDR1 is SEHNR and CDR2 FQNEAQ (reference sequence). This CDR3 contains 16 residues. V lost 5 bases and J lost 0; bases outside the gene matches: 10. This chain's CDR3 is CASSRLGQGVSYEQYF. The CDR3 DNA sequence: TGTGCCAGCAGCCGCCTGGGGCAGGGGGTCTCCTACGAGCAGTACTTC.

The chain joins TRBV7-2 to TRBJ2-3, with 9 bases lining up with TRBD2. The V gene end was trimmed by 2 bases and the J gene end by 6 bases; junction bases not matched to a gene: 6. Per germline, CDR1 SGHTA and CDR2 FQGNSA. The CDR3 consists of 15 residues. CDR3 coding DNA: TGTGCCAGCAGCTTAAGGCGGGAGGGCCCCGATACGCAGTATTTT. Translated: CASSLRREGPDTQYF.

This clone is a singleton in its sample. The genes are TRBV5-1 and TRBJ2-7; 10 bases fit TRBD1. The junction had 4 bases not matched to a gene; V was cut back by 1 base and J by 0 bases. The CDR3 loop spans 16 amino acids. From germline, CDR1 is SGHRS and CDR2 YFSETQ. CDR3 coding DNA: TGCGCCAGCAGCTTGAGGACAGGGGGTCCCTCCTACGAGCAGTACTTC. Encoded protein: CASSLRTGGPSYEQYF.

Concerning this clone: This same CDR3 is encoded by further DNA sequences in the sample. The chain links TRBV27 to TRBJ1-5; D not resolved. CDR3 length: 13 residues. Trimming removed 1 base at V and 6 bases at J, with 7 bases between. Per germline, CDR1 MNHEY and CDR2 SMNVEV (reference sequence). CDR3 DNA: TGTGCCAGCAGTTTATTCGGGAGTCAGCCCCAGCATTTT. Its translation is CASSLFGSQPQHF.

V is TRBV7-9 and J is TRBJ2-5; 9 nucleotides agree with TRBD1. CDR3 length: 17 amino acids. V was clipped by 6 bases and J by 5 bases; unmatched bases: 16. Germline CDR1 is SEHNR and CDR2 is FQNEAQ (reference sequence). CDR3: CASSSLSEDRGWETQYF. CDR3 coding DNA: TGTGCCAGCAGTTCACTAAGCGAGGACAGGGGATGGGAGACCCAGTACTTC.

The V and J genes are TRBV27 and TRBJ2-3; D not certain. The CDR3 sequence is 14 residues long. Deletions cut 8 bases from V and 2 bases from J, with 14 bases between. Germline CDR1 reads MNHEY; CDR2 reads SMNVEV (reference sequence). CDR3 region: CASGIPFATDTQYF. In DNA form, the CDR3 reads TGTGCCAGCGGGATACCGTTCGCCACAGATACGCAGTATTTT.

As concerns this clone: This sample includes further DNA sequences coding for the same CDR3. This chain uses TRBV19 with TRBJ1-5; D gene uncertain. Germline loops: CDR1 LNHDA, CDR2 SQIVND (reference sequence). The germline V and J ends were trimmed by 2 bases and 7 bases, with 9 bases remaining between them. The CDR3 length is 13 residues. The CDR3 DNA follows: TGTGCCAGTAGTATATGGGGAGACCAGCCCCAGCATTTT. Amino acids: CASSIWGDQPQHF.

The CDR3 bases are TGTGCCACCGGTGTAGCGGGATCAACAGGTTACGAGCAGTACTTC. Its translation is CATGVAGSTGYEQYF. J is TRBJ2-7 and V is TRBV15; 8 nucleotides line up with TRBD2. The CDR3 contains 15 residues. The germline V gene encodes CDR1 LNHNV and CDR2 YYDKDF (reference sequence). Unmatched junction bases numbered 13, after V lost 8 bases and J lost 4 bases.

For the CDR3, the DNA is TGTGCCAGCAGCCTTGGAGCGAACACTGAAGCTTTCTTT. It encodes CASSLGANTEAFF. The gene calls are TRBV14 and TRBJ1-1; unclear D gene. This CDR3 is built from 13 residues. The V gene's germline CDR1 is SGHDN and CDR2 FVKESK. Trimming removed 4 bases from V and 1 base from J, with 7 bases in between.